The 5 T cell receptor beta chains listed next were all sequenced from one sample in a study of T-cell reconstitution after alpha-beta-depleted transplantation in children. Using unique molecular identifiers, the investigators prepared the TCRbeta library. MiXCR, run by TCRdb on the PCR reads, gives a single entry per CDR3 protein. The sample gives hundreds of thousands of distinct CDR3 sequences, over 15% of which show up once; around 0.96% is in the top ten. Sequenced here: PBMCs from the stem cell graft donor, sampled from the stem cell graft. These receptors were taken from a human donor who donated a stem cell graft to a child with acute myeloid leukemia.

This clonotype was counted at least ten times. The rearrangement joins TRBV29-1 to TRBJ1-1; D might be TRBD1 (5 bases). Germline V gene data show CDR1 as SQVTM and CDR2 as ANQGSEA. V lost 4 bases, J lost 11 bases, and 23 bases lay in between. CDR3 length: 14 residues. The DNA for the CDR3 is TGCAGCGTTGCCCCCCGCAGGGCGACCGGGGGGGCTTTCTTT. Translating it yields CSVAPRRATGGAFF.

The chain carries TRBV12-3 or TRBV12-4 and TRBJ2-5, with a possible D match to TRBD2 (6 bases). The CDR3 is 15 residues long. Trimming stripped 1 base from V and 1 base from J, with 10 bases between. In DNA, the CDR3 is TGTGCCAGCAGTTTAGGAGTGGGGGGCCAAGAGACCCAGTACTTC. Amino acids: CASSLGVGGQETQYF.

This clonotype has more than one count but fewer than ten. The CDR3 nucleotides are TGTGCCAGCAGCTTGGAAATCCGGGCTCAACACTATGGCTACACCTTC. Its translation is CASSLEIRAQHYGYTF. V is TRBV5-6 and J is TRBJ1-2; D uncertain. The germline V gene encodes CDR1 SGHDT and CDR2 YYEEEE. The ends were cut back, 0 bases at V and 3 bases at J, with 15 bases in the middle. The CDR3 is 16 residues long.

This clonotype was seen repeatedly, ten times or more. This CDR3 reads CSARDRGQGFSHEQYF. CDR3 DNA sequence: TGCAGTGCTAGAGATAGGGGACAGGGGTTTTCCCACGAGCAGTACTTC. This sequence joins TRBV20-1 and TRBJ2-7, with TRBD1 identical over 10 bases. In germline, CDR1 is DFQATT, CDR2 SNEGSKA (reference sequence). Germline trimming cut 0 bases from V and 5 bases from J; bases unmatched to any gene: 10. The CDR3 has 16 residues.

On this clonotype: A junction end diverges from the germline sequence, so it may reflect a read error. The genes are TRBV12-3 or TRBV12-4 and TRBJ2-2, with TRBD1 as a possible D gene (6 bases). CDR3 size: 13 residues. The CDR3 DNA sequence: TGTGCCACCAGGGGACGGGACACCGGGCAGCTGTTTTTT. It translates to CATRGRDTGQLFF.